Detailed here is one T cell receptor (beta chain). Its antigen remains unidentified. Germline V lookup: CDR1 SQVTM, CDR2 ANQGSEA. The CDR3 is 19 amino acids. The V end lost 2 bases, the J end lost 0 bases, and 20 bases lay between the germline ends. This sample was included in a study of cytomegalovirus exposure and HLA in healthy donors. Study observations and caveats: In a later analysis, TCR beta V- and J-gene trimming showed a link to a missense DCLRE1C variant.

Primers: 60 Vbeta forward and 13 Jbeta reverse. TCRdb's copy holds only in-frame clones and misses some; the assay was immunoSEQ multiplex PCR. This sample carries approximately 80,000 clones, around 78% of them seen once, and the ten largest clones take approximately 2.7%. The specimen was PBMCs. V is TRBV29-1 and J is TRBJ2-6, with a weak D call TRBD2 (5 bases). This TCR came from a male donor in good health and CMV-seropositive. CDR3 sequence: CSVETKGGLGVSGANVLTF. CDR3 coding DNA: TGCAGCGTTGAAACCAAAGGCGGACTTGGTGTCTCTGGGGCCAACGTCCTGACTTTC.